Ten or more counts support the clone carrying this TCR beta chain. Antigen specificity is unknown. The entry originates in a study of spatial heterogeneity in lung cancer. Findings of the study overall: Follow-up blood showed ubiquitous expanded tumor TCRs less than blood at resection did.

Each CDR3 protein is one row after TCRdb ran MiXCR on the 5' RACE reads. The sample shows 39,000 or so distinct CDR3 sequences, 7.5% of them seen only once. This CDR3 region has 17 residues. V dropped 0 bases and J dropped 6; count of bases not matched to a gene: 10. Germline CDR1 reads SGDLS; CDR2 reads YYNGEE. Stated time point: sample taken at primary tumor resection. Unsorted whole RNA of tumor, nontumor lung or frozen PBMC was sequenced. This receptor was identified in a male donor with early-stage non-small cell lung cancer. The sample in question was PBMCs, obtained at surgery. The genes are TRBV9 and TRBJ2-3, with 10 bases matching TRBD2. In DNA, the CDR3 is TGTGCCAGCAGCGTAGGGGCTACTAGCGGGATCGCTGATACGCAGTATTTT. Encoded protein: CASSVGATSGIADTQYF.